This is a list of T cell receptor beta chains from one sample in a study of blood T cells in healthy people across ages. TCRdb itself ran the 5' RACE reads through MiXCR, one entry per CDR3 protein. The sample includes more than 800,000 distinct CDR3 sequences, over 35% of them seen just once. Sequenced sample: blood. The receptors here all came from a woman in her sixties in good health. CDR3s include the opening cysteine and the closing phenylalanine or tryptophan. The order of the fields is clone size, D gene, J gene, V gene, CDR3 DNA, CDR3 protein. The D gene is left open where the match is weak. Some rows have no size entry. The others give once, few or many, or a class for an expanded clone.

NA TRBD2 TRBJ2-7 TRBV6-5 TGCGCCAGCAGCCGCGTAGCGGGAAGCTCCTACAATGAGCAGTACTTC CASSRVAGSSYNEQYF
few NA TRBJ2-5 TRBV20-1 TGCAGTGCCACCTCCACTAGGGGGATTCAAGAGACCCAGTACTTC CSATSTRGIQETQYF
NA NA TRBJ2-7 TRBV6-1 TGTGCCAGCAGTGGAACAGGCGGCCTTTACGAGCAGTACTTC CASSGTGGLYEQYF
NA NA TRBJ1-2 TRBV5-5 TGTGCCAGCAGCTTGGCGGCTCCGGGACAAGGATATGGCTACACCTTC CASSLAAPGQGYGYTF
NA TRBD2 TRBJ2-5 TRBV5-6 TGTGCCAGCAGTAAACTAGCGGGAGGGGCCCAGTACTTC CASSKLAGGAQYF
few NA TRBJ1-2 TRBV6-5 TGTGCCAGCAGTTACTCGTCAGCAGATGGCTACACCTTC CASSYSSADGYTF
few TRBD1 TRBJ2-7 TRBV29-1 TGCAGCACCGGCGGCGGCTCGGGGACAGCCTACGAGCAGTACTTC CSTGGGSGTAYEQYF
NA NA TRBJ2-5 TRBV27 TGTGCCAGCAGCGGACTCCAGGGGGGTCTAATTGACAATGAGCAGTACTTC CASSGLQGGLIDNEQYF
NA TRBD1 TRBJ2-2 TRBV7-2 TGTGCCAGCAGTCCGGGGAGCGGGACAGGGGCCTACACCGGGGAGCTGTTTTTT CASSPGSGTGAYTGELFF
NA TRBD2 TRBJ2-4 TRBV9 TGTGCCAGCAGCCCTGGACTAGCGGAAAACATTCAGTACTTC CASSPGLAENIQYF
NA NA TRBJ1-5 TRBV15 TGTGCCACCAGCAGAGATCGCGGGGGTCAGCCCCAGCATTTT CATSRDRGGQPQHF
NA NA TRBJ2-3 TRBV7-2 TGTGCCAGCAGAGGACGTAGCGGAAGCACAGATACGCAGTATTTT CASRGRSGSTDTQYF
NA NA TRBJ1-2 TRBV6-6 TGTGCCAGCATTGGGGGAAGTGGCTACACCTTC CASIGGSGYTF
few NA TRBJ2-1 TRBV20-1 TGCAGTGCTAGGGAGGGCGGTTGGGGCTACAATGAGCAGTTCTTC CSAREGGWGYNEQFF
once TRBD2 TRBJ2-1 TRBV7-2 TGTGCCAGCAGCTTTCGGTCCGGGGGGGACAATGAGCAGTTCTTC CASSFRSGGDNEQFF
NA TRBD1 TRBJ1-6 TRBV3-1 TGTGCCAGCAGCCAAGGCAGGGGGCGGAATTCACCCCTCCACTTT CASSQGRGRNSPLHF
few NA TRBJ2-1 TRBV4-1 TGCGCCAGCAGCCAACTCCTTGGTGTCGGGAGCTCCTACAATGAGCAGTTCTTC CASSQLLGVGSSYNEQFF
NA TRBD1 TRBJ2-5 TRBV18 TGTGCCAGCGCACGGGACAGGCAGACCCAGTACTTC CASARDRQTQYF
NA NA TRBJ1-5 TRBV5-5 TGTGCCAGCAGCTATGACAGCCTCAATCAGCCCCAGCATTTT CASSYDSLNQPQHF
few NA TRBJ1-5 TRBV7-2 TGTGCCAGCAGCTTAGTTGTAAATCAGCCCCAGCATTTT CASSLVVNQPQHF
NA NA TRBJ1-2 TRBV5-6 TGTGCCGGCAGCAAGGCATGGGGGAACTATGGCTACACCTTC CAGSKAWGNYGYTF
few NA TRBJ1-5 TRBV11-2 TGTGCCAGCAGCGGACACCACAATCAGCCCCAGCATTTT CASSGHHNQPQHF
many NA TRBJ2-7 TRBV4-1 TGCGCCAGCAGCCAATTGGACAGCTACGAGCAGTACTTC CASSQLDSYEQYF
NA TRBD1 TRBJ2-7 TRBV2 TGTGCCAGCAGTGAAAGGACAGGGGGGTCCTACGAGCAGTACTTC CASSERTGGSYEQYF
NA NA TRBJ1-2 TRBV5-1 TGCGCCAGCAGCTCACATAGCTCCAGCTATGGCTACACCTTC CASSSHSSSYGYTF
NA NA TRBJ1-5 TRBV15 TGTGCCACCAGCAGAGAACCGCAGAATCATCAGCCCCAGCATTTT CATSREPQNHQPQHF
NA TRBD1 TRBJ1-5 TRBV10-3 TGTGCCATCAACCAGGGGGATTTGGGTCACCCCCAGCATTTT CAINQGDLGHPQHF
NA TRBD2 TRBJ2-1 TRBV20-1 TGCAGTGCTAGAGGCGTCTGGCGGGGGGCTTACAATGAGCAGTTCTTC CSARGVWRGAYNEQFF
few NA TRBJ2-3 TRBV5-1 TGCGCCAGCAGCTTCTTAGACAGCCCGGTTGGAGATACGCAGTATTTT CASSFLDSPVGDTQYF
NA TRBD2 TRBJ2-1 TRBV7-9 TGTGCCAGCAGCTCCAACCTAGCGGGATCTATCGATGAGCAGTTCTTC CASSSNLAGSIDEQFF
NA TRBD1 TRBJ2-3 TRBV5-1 TGCGCCAGCAGCTTGGGACAGGGAAGGCCCACAGATACGCAGTATTTT CASSLGQGRPTDTQYF
few NA TRBJ2-7 TRBV20-1 TGCAGTGCTAGGTCTCCTAGCGTCTACGAGCAGTACTTC CSARSPSVYEQYF
few TRBD2 TRBJ2-5 TRBV28 TGTGCCAGCAGTATGGGGACTAGCGGGATTGAGACCCAGTACTTC CASSMGTSGIETQYF
NA NA TRBJ2-1 TRBV20-1 TGCAGTGCTAGAGACGGACCTTTCCCTGACAATGAGCAGTTCTTC CSARDGPFPDNEQFF
NA TRBD1 TRBJ2-6 TRBV7-6 TGTGCCAGCAGCCGCCTGCCGGGACAGGGGGACTCTGGGGCCAACGTCCTGACTTTC CASSRLPGQGDSGANVLTF
few NA TRBJ2-1 TRBV4-2 TGTGCCAGCAGCCAAGATCTGGTGAATACCTACAATGAGCAGTTCTTC CASSQDLVNTYNEQFF
NA TRBD2 TRBJ2-7 TRBV10-3 TGTGCCATCAGTGACCGGGCGGGAGGGTTCAGCGAGCAGTACTTC CAISDRAGGFSEQYF
once NA TRBJ2-3 TRBV12-3/TRBV12-4 TGTGCCAGCAGTTTAAATAGGGGTCCAGATACGCAGTATTTT CASSLNRGPDTQYF
NA NA TRBJ2-5 TRBV7-9 TGTGCCAGCAGCTTAACGCGGGGAGCTAGGGTTCAAGAGACCCAGTACTTC CASSLTRGARVQETQYF
NA TRBD1 TRBJ1-5 TRBV12-3/TRBV12-4 TGTGCCAGCACCCACGGACAGGGGGCAGGGCAGCCCCAGCATTTT CASTHGQGAGQPQHF
NA NA TRBJ1-4 TRBV2 TGTGCCAGCGAGAAGGGCCGGACTAATGAAAAACTGTTTTTT CASEKGRTNEKLFF
NA TRBD2 TRBJ2-1 TRBV20-1 TGCAGTGCGAGGACTAGCGGAATTGGGGGGAATGAGCAGTTCTTC CSARTSGIGGNEQFF
few TRBD1 TRBJ2-5 TRBV4-1 TGCGCCAGCAGCCAAGGACAGGGCCAGACCCAGTACTTC CASSQGQGQTQYF
NA TRBD2 TRBJ2-2 TRBV2 TGTGCCAGCAGGGCTGGACTAGGCGGCGGGGAGCTGTTTTTT CASRAGLGGGELFF
NA NA TRBJ1-1 TRBV6-1 TGTGCCAGCAGTGAACGGACAAGGGCGGGGAACGAAGCTTTCTTT CASSERTRAGNEAFF
NA NA TRBJ1-5 TRBV19 TGTGCCAGTAGTATGAGGGGAGAGGCTTTGGGCAATCAGCCCCAGCATTTT CASSMRGEALGNQPQHF
NA NA TRBJ2-2 TRBV2 TGTGCCAGCATCGGGACTGCTGCGAACACCGGGGAGCTGTTTTTT CASIGTAANTGELFF
few NA TRBJ1-1 TRBV13 TGTGCCAGCAGCTTAGGGGGTCCTGAAGCTTTCTTT CASSLGGPEAFF
NA NA TRBJ1-1 TRBV28 TGTGCCAGCAGGCCCAGGTCCAGTGAAGCTTTCTTT CASRPRSSEAFF
NA NA TRBJ1-4 TRBV6-5 TGTGCCAGCAGACCCCGGACATCGGCTAATGAAAAACTGTTTTTT CASRPRTSANEKLFF
NA TRBD2 TRBJ2-7 TRBV5-1 TGCGCCAGCAGCGGCGGGACTAGCGGGACCTACGAGCAGTACTTC CASSGGTSGTYEQYF
NA TRBD1 TRBJ1-4 TRBV20-1 TGCAGTGCTAGAGGGCTCAGGGGGTCGACGAATGAAAAACTGTTTTTT CSARGLRGSTNEKLFF